This T cell receptor (beta chain) was observed in a study of post-analysis software for immune sequencing data. At least ten counts were recorded for this clonotype. Antigen unknown. Study results and limitations: Elevated frequency relative to controls characterized several TRBV segments in patients, TRBV5-6, TRBV5-1 and TRBV20-1 among them.

Germline V gene sequence: CDR1 DFQATT, CDR2 SNEGSKA (reference sequence). The CDR3 consists of 12 residues. V lost 6 bases and J 3 bases, leaving 12 bases between the germline ends. Unique-molecular-identifier-tagged TCR beta cDNA libraries were used. One entry per CDR3 protein results from TCRdb running MiXCR on the PCR reads. The sample consists of 150,000 to 200,000 distinct CDR3 sequences, 30% of them appearing once. V is TRBV20-1 and J is TRBJ2-7, with D possibly called TRBD1 or TRBD2 (5 bases each). This sequence was found in a girl between 5 and 17 years old with multiple sclerosis. What was sequenced was blood. The DNA for the CDR3 is TGCAGTGCAGGACGGGACCGCTACGAGCAGTACTTC. It encodes CSAGRDRYEQYF.